This TCR beta chain comes out of a study of blood T cell repertoires in COVID-19. On the study more broadly: Material from acute and convalescent COVID-19 was sourced from the United States, Italy and Spain. The cDNA or gDNA used as material had been derived from T cells, B-cell-depleted T cells, or PBMCs.

Per the original methods: Estimated nucleated cell counts came from reference gene primer amplification. Assay used: immunoSEQ multiplex PCR; TCRdb lists only in-frame clones, some missing. The V and J calls and clone size are taken from that table; D and trimming were inferred from the DNA. The sample lists around 150,000 clones; 78% were seen once. Germline loops: CDR1 KGHSH, CDR2 LQKENI. The CDR3 covers 16 residues. V gave up 5 bases and J gave up 5 bases; unmatched junction bases: 10. Input material: peripheral blood. The TCR originated in a woman of 80 years or more with acute or convalescent COVID-19. The chain is built from TRBV18 and TRBJ2-5, with 11 positions matching TRBD1. CDR3 region: CASSTSGTGGMETQYF. The CDR3 DNA is TGTGCCAGCTCAACCTCCGGGACAGGGGGTATGGAGACCCAGTACTTC.